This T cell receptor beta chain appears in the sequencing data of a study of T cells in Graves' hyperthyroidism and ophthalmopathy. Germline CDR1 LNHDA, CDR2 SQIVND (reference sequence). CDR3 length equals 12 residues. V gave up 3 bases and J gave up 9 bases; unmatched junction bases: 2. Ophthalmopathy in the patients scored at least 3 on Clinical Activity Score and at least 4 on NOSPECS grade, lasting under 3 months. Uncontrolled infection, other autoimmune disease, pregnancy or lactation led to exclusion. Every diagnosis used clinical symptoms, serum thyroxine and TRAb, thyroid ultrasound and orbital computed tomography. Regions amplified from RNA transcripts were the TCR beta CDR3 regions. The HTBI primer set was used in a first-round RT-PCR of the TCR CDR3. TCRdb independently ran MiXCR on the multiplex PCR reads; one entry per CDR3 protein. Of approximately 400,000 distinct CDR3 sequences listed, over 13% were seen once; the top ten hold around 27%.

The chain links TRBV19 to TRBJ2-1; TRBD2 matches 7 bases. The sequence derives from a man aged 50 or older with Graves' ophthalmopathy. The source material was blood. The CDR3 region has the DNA TGTGCCAGTAGTATTTTAGCGGGTGAGCAGTTCTTC. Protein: CASSILAGEQFF. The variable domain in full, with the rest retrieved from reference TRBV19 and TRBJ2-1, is DGGITQSPKYLFRKEGQNVTLSCEQNLNHDAMYWYRQDPGQGLRLIYYSQIVNDFQKGDIAEGYSVSREKKESFPLTVTSAQKNPTAFYLCASSILAGEQFFGPGTRLTVL.